This T cell receptor beta chain was obtained from a study of blood T cell repertoires in COVID-19 (dated by TCRdb to 2020 to 2021). As for the study more broadly: Collaborator samples came from the United States, Italy and Spain and covered acute and convalescent phases of COVID-19. The prospective study material was composed of cDNA or gDNA derived from T cells, B-cell-depleted T cells, or PBMCs. A freely available public database, intended as a resource for researchers studying the immune response to SARS-CoV-2, is where the repertoires were released. A de-identified subject ID, COVID-19 status, age in years and sex were almost always included in the sample metadata. The dataset comprised deeply sampled blood TCRbeta repertoires from subjects exposed to, actively infected with, or recovered from COVID-19. HLA class I and class II types, where available, came from metadata supplied by the sample provider rather than from assay-based typing. Samples were obtained from the ongoing ImmuneRACE study (first 160 participants) and from 1,254 subjects provided by 6 global collaborators.

TCRbeta CDR3 regions were amplified from genomic DNA by means of the immunoSEQ Assay, a bias-controlled multiplex PCR. The paper's processing steps were these. The number of nucleated cells in each sample was estimated by amplification of reference gene primers within the assay. To quantify the absolute abundance of each unique TCRbeta CDR3 rearrangement, sequence reads were collapsed and filtered. For each sample, productive Simpson clonality was calculated by taking the square root of Simpson's diversity index across productive rearrangements. TCRdb took over this immuneACCESS table, retaining in-frame rearrangements with V and J assigned. Such tables are incomplete; in checked studies, under half of the missing clones stem from an unresolved V gene, and the remainder is unexplained. The V and J calls and clone size are taken from that table; D and trimming were inferred from the DNA. The sample table records about 260,000 clones; roughly 79% of these occur just once. The ten largest clonotypes hold under 2% of the sample.

V loses 0 bases of germline sequence and J loses 8 bases, and the interval between the two ends is 11 bases. Per the germline V gene, SGDLS is the CDR1 and YYNGEE is the CDR2. Taken from cysteine to phenylalanine, the CDR3 has 13 residues. Of the read, only the CDR3 DNA is kept; its 39 bases are in frame from base 1. With regard to this clone: There is no known antigen for this receptor. Per-nucleotide qualities are absent, and no much larger clonotype sits a single base away.

Whole blood was collected in K2EDTA tubes by collaborating institutions according to the institutions' own protocols. For TCRbeta analysis, collaborators shipped samples as frozen whole blood, isolated PBMCs, or DNA extracted from either of those sample types. Beyond this particular receptor, the publication reports: How much clinical and demographic metadata was included differed by source and by participant, and the metadata was provided uncurated.

The receptor was derived from a woman over 75 with acute or convalescent COVID-19. The sequencing sample was made of peripheral blood. The chain joins TRBV9 to TRBJ1-2, with the identity of the D gene unclear. The bases are TGTGCCAGCAGCGTAGCTGCCCGAGGGGGCTACACCTTC. Translation gives CASSVAARGGYTF.